The T cell receptor beta chain described here comes from a study of T cell changes during pregnancy in multiple sclerosis. The CDR3 extends over 15 amino acids. V was shortened by 2 bases and J by 0 bases, with 12 bases between the two germline ends. Germline-derived CDR1 and CDR2 are SGHNT and YYREEE (reference sequence). This table comes from immunoSEQ multiplex PCR, and its TCRdb copy is limited to in-frame clones, with some not included. The table lists around 110,000 clones, under 95% of them singletons, with less than 2% in the top ten. This clone was seen once. This receptor was identified in a female donor with multiple sclerosis, enrolled in a pregnancy study. The input for sequencing was peripheral blood, taken after pregnancy. The V and J genes are TRBV5-4 and TRBJ2-7; TRBD1 might be the D (6 bases). The CDR3 sequence: CASSLLPRGSYEQYF. The CDR3 DNA is TGTGCCAGCAGCTTATTACCCAGGGGCTCCTACGAGCAGTACTTC.